The entry below describes one T cell receptor (beta chain). With 5 bases removed from V and 7 bases from J, the gap between germline ends came to 12 bases. The germline V gene encodes CDR1 LNHDA and CDR2 SQIVND (reference sequence). This CDR3 is 13 amino acids long. Primers included in the PCR were 60 Vbeta and 13 Jbeta primers. Measured with immunoSEQ multiplex PCR; TCRdb has only the in-frame clones, and not every one. The profile shows about 110,000 clones, under 85% of them singletons. This specimen comes from a study of cytomegalovirus exposure and HLA in healthy donors. Sample: PBMCs. The sequence derives from a woman aged 50 to 60 in good health and CMV-seropositive. The V and J genes are TRBV19 and TRBJ1-5; D unresolved. The CDR3 DNA sequence: TGTGCCAGTAGTCTCGGGGAGGTACAGCCCCAGCATTTT. It is translated as CASSLGEVQPQHF.